This T cell receptor (beta chain) was found in a study of regulatory T cells in long-lasting Graves disease. To make TCR beta libraries, researchers used iRepertoire HTBI primers and Arm-PCR of CDR3 regions. One entry per CDR3 protein, called by TCRdb with MiXCR from the multiplex PCR reads. This sample carries about 470,000 distinct CDR3 sequences, about a fifth of them seen once, and the ten largest clones take approximately 8%. This clonotype was counted at least ten times. Its antigen remains unknown. General study findings and limits: TCR diversity was lower in persistent Graves' patients (versus newly diagnosed ones). Having only a small sample size may have limited accuracy. Not thyroid tissue but only peripheral blood was studied.

The time point is: persistent/refractory GD, antithyroid drugs over 5 years with positive TRAb. The TCR library was made from RNA that had been extracted from PBMCs in TRIzol. The sample here was peripheral blood mononuclear cells (PBMCs), taken when the disease was refractory, from a patient treated with antithyroid drugs. This clonotype was obtained from a female donor with Graves disease.

CDR3 sequence reads: CASSRGQGETQYF. CDR3 nucleotides: TGTGCCAGCAGCCGGGGACAGGGGGAGACCCAGTACTTC. The J gene is TRBJ2-5, the V gene TRBV2, with 10 bases identical to TRBD1. J was trimmed by 5 bases and V by 6 bases; bases with no gene match: 3. The germline V gene has CDR1 SNHLY and CDR2 FYNNEI. The CDR3 is 13 residues long.